This T cell receptor (beta chain) comes out of a study of early T cells in non-severe SARS-CoV-2 infection. Looked up from germline, CDR1 is MNHEY and CDR2 is SMNVEV (reference sequence). V was pared by 6 bases and J by 6 bases, with 4 bases of the junction left unmatched. This CDR3 spans 13 amino acids. This clonotype occurred many times. Individual cDNA molecules each received unique molecular identifiers attached to them. Each CDR3 protein gets one entry after TCRdb re-called the 5' RACE reads with MiXCR. The sample records about 36,000 distinct CDR3 sequences, 5.3% being singletons. This sequence joins TRBV27 and TRBJ1-2; 10 bases are shared with TRBD1. This receptor was identified in an adult who was a healthcare worker with PCR-confirmed SARS-CoV-2 infection or an uninfected control (not recorded which). Sequencing used whole blood. The CDR3 DNA follows: TGTGCCAGCAGAGGACAGGGGGTAAATGGCTACACCTTC. Its translation: CASRGQGVNGYTF.